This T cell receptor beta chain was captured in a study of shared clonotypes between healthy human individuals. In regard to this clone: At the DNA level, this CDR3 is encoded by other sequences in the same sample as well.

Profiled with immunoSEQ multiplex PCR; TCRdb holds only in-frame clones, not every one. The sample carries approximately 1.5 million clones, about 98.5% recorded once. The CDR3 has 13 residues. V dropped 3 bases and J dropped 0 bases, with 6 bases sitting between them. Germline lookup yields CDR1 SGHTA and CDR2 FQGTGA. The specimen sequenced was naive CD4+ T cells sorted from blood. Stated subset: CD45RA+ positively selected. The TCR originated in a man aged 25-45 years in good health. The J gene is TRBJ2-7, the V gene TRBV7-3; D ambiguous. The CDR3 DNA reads TGTGCCAGCAGCTTGACAAGCTCCTACGAGCAGTACTTC. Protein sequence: CASSLTSSYEQYF.